The source of this TCR beta chain is a study of shared clonotypes between healthy human individuals. Study-level points and caveats: The study generally estimated greater richness for naive than memory subsets. Shared across a few donors were approximately 5% of the naive CD4 clonotypes.

The V end was cut by 5 bases, the J end by 11 bases, with 12 bases between. The CDR3 is 11 residues long. CDR1 SGHTA and CDR2 FQGNSA come from the germline V gene. Remarks on this clone: Antigen unknown.

Generated by immunoSEQ multiplex PCR, the TCRdb table keeps only in-frame clones and is missing some. The sample includes some 2,000,000 clones, 95% of them seen just once. The specimen sequenced was naive CD4+ T cells sorted from blood. Subset noted: CD45RA+ positively selected. The rearrangement links TRBV7-2 to TRBJ1-2; D is ambiguous. This TCR was sampled from a man younger than 35 in good health. CDR3 residues: CASSGPVRYTF. CDR3 DNA sequence: TGTGCCAGCAGCGGGCCGGTGAGGTACACCTTC.